This T cell receptor (beta chain) came from a study of T cells after yellow fever vaccination. This clonotype was observed a few times. Per germline, CDR1 LNHDA and CDR2 SQIVND (reference sequence). The CDR3 runs to 16 residues. Trimming took off 4 bases at V and 3 bases at J, with 17 bases between the two ends. Template switching by 5'RACE produced TCR cDNA, adding a universal primer site and UMIs. MiXCR, run by TCRdb on the 5' RACE reads, gives a single entry per CDR3 protein. The sample lists around 340,000 distinct CDR3 sequences; 8.5% to 10% were seen once. This TCR came from a young man who received the YFV17D yellow fever vaccine. The chain employs TRBV19 and TRBJ2-3; tentatively, D is TRBD1 (6 bases). The sequencing used PBMCs, collected on the day of the first yellow fever vaccination. The CDR3 spells CASSNWDTRDTDTQYF. The CDR3 bases are TGTGCCAGTAGTAACTGGGACACCCGGGATACAGATACGCAGTATTTT.